This T cell receptor (beta chain) is from a study of cytomegalovirus exposure and HLA in healthy donors. General study points: High sensitivity and specificity were reportedly achieved when the classifier diagnosed cytomegalovirus status. First-cohort TCR clusters tended to co-occur in the roughly 120 validation repertoires, a later analysis found.

TCRdb keeps only in-frame clones here, not all; method: immunoSEQ multiplex PCR. The table has about 250,000 clones, roughly 87% seen once; the top ten hold more than 10%. With regard to this clone: Its specificity is not known.

Germline CDR1 and CDR2: SGHRS and YFSETQ. The CDR3 extends over 15 amino acids. The V gene lost 1 base and the J gene lost 5 bases, with 13 bases spanning the gap. The donors were members of the validation cohort comprising approximately 110 subjects, separate from the roughly 680-subject first cohort. This clonotype was obtained from a man younger than 35 in good health and CMV-seropositive. The genes are TRBV5-1 and TRBJ2-1; D is unclear. Sequenced sample: PBMCs. CDR3 amino acids: CASSLTPELNNEQFF. CDR3 in DNA: TGCGCCAGCAGCTTGACACCGGAGTTGAACAATGAGCAGTTCTTC.